Listed below are T cell receptor beta chains from one sample, sequenced in a study of monozygotic twins with inflammatory bowel disease. TCRdb reanalyzed the 5' RACE reads and collapses them to one entry per CDR3 protein, without DNA. The sample is made up of 170,000 or so distinct CDR3 sequences, and the top ten hold 6.5% to 9% of it. The sample taken for sequencing was blood. Receptors originate from a human donor with ulcerative colitis or Crohn's disease, or a healthy co-twin of an affected twin (not recorded which). CDR3s include the opening cysteine and the closing phenylalanine or tryptophan.

J | V | CDR3
TRBJ2-3 | TRBV7-8 | CAIPMGGDGPDTQYF
TRBJ2-2 | TRBV12-3/TRBV12-4 | CASSLQGVGELFF
TRBJ2-2 | TRBV6-2/TRBV6-3 | CASSPSRLTRTGELFF
TRBJ1-1 | TRBV5-3 | CARSLARNTEAFF
TRBJ2-1 | TRBV20-1 | CSARTSGGLSYNEQFF
TRBJ2-1 | TRBV20-1 | CSAPSQRQPTGFNEQFF
TRBJ2-1 | TRBV9 | CASSVENSHEQFF
TRBJ1-1 | TRBV9 | CASSRPTGGPGTTEAFF
TRBJ2-2 | TRBV29-1 | CSVLSPVGGELFF
TRBJ2-7 | TRBV28 | CASSLPTSGRTTSSSYEQYF
TRBJ2-7 | TRBV7-2 | CASSPQIEQYF
TRBJ2-2 | TRBV5-1 | CASAIAYGRASTGELFF
TRBJ2-1 | TRBV9 | CASSAGWGDYNEQFF
TRBJ1-3 | TRBV5-1 | CASSRTQGNTIYF
TRBJ1-5 | TRBV7-2 | CASSFGAINQPQHF
TRBJ2-6 | TRBV20-1 | CVYLSGANVLTF
TRBJ1-5 | TRBV19 | CAGSIQGRGNQPQHF
TRBJ2-7 | TRBV7-9 | CASSLPSTPWEQYF
TRBJ1-2 | TRBV7-2 | CASSTDTPYGYTF
TRBJ1-1 | TRBV5-4 | CASSLDVGMNTEAFF
TRBJ2-3 | TRBV5-4 | CASSRPSGLTDTQYF
TRBJ1-3 | TRBV7-2 | CASSSSTGNTIYF
TRBJ2-5 | TRBV20-1 | CNPGTRETQYF
TRBJ2-3 | TRBV5-4 | CASSAPGLAVDTQYF
TRBJ2-3 | TRBV7-9 | CATEGGLTTDTQYF
TRBJ2-3 | TRBV25-1 | CASSEGQKKGDTQYF
TRBJ1-2 | TRBV5-1 | CASSPYDRDYYGYTF
TRBJ1-5 | TRBV10-2 | CASRPTGPNQPQHF
TRBJ2-1 | TRBV11-2 | CASSHGLGGNEQFF
TRBJ2-1 | TRBV6-2/TRBV6-3 | CASSYSVGEQFF
TRBJ2-2 | TRBV20-1 | CSARDFSVGGMTGELFF